The entry below gives a single T cell receptor (beta chain) sequence along with its context. Assay used: immunoSEQ multiplex PCR; TCRdb lists only in-frame clones, some missing. The sample carries 100,000 or so clones, approximately 86% recorded once. The sample is drawn from a study of blood T cell repertoires in COVID-19. Looking at the study overall: The study drew acute and convalescent COVID-19 samples from the United States, Italy and Spain. Sample material is recorded as cDNA or gDNA derived from T cells, B-cell-depleted T cells, or PBMCs.

The CDR3 runs to 15 residues. V lost 1 base and J lost 4, with 14 bases in between. Germline V gene sequence: CDR1 SQVTM, CDR2 ANQGSEA. This rearrangement joins TRBV29-1 to TRBJ1-3, with TRBD1 as a possible D gene (6 bases). This receptor was identified in a man between 60 and 70 years old with acute or convalescent COVID-19. Input material: peripheral blood. CDR3 coding DNA: TGCAGCGTTGAAGGTTGGGGGGGCTCGGGAAACACCATATATTTT. The encoded protein is CSVEGWGGSGNTIYF.